Listed here are 20 T cell receptor beta chains from one sample, sequenced in a study of human T cells and chemical hapten exposure. TCRdb re-called the RACE reads through MiXCR, storing one row per CDR3 protein. Of about 200,000 distinct CDR3 sequences in the sample, around a quarter were seen once. Documented time point: patch test 3, about 24 weeks after DPC sensitization. Treatment defined: therapeutic diphenylcyclopropenone sensitization with weekly scalp DPC. This sample comprised whole blood, obtained in connection with sensitization to the hapten diphenylcyclopropenone (DPC). These receptors came from a middle-aged woman with alopecia areata. Some clones in this sample may be carry-over from other donors' samples.

The chain links TRBV11-1 to TRBJ2-7; D remains ambiguous. Between the trimmed V and J ends, which lost 5 bases and 7 bases, there was a span of 12 bases. CDR3 size: 12 residues. Germline values: CDR1 SGHAT, CDR2 FQDESV (reference sequence). CDR3 in DNA: TGTGCCAGCAGCCCGTCTCGCGAGGAGCAGTACTTC. Translation gives CASSPSREEQYF. The full variable domain, completed using reference TRBV11-1 and TRBJ2-7, is EAEVAQSPRYKITEKSQAVAFWCDPISGHATLYWYRQILGQGPELLVQFQDESVVDDSQLPKDRFSAERLKGVDSTLKIQPAELGDSAMYLCASSPSREEQYFGPGTRLTVT.

V is TRBV6-2 or TRBV6-3 and J is TRBJ2-2; D might be TRBD2 (5 bases). This CDR3 has 15 residues. Germline CDR1 reads MNHEY; CDR2 reads SVGEGT. V was cut by 2 bases and J by 6 bases, with 13 bases left in between. CDR3 in amino acids: CASSYVGVVAGELFF. The CDR3 nucleotides are TGTGCCAGCAGTTACGTGGGAGTCGTTGCCGGGGAGCTGTTTTTT.

This clonotype turned up a few times. The chain is built from TRBV6-6 and TRBJ1-5, with no clear D. Deletions cut 0 bases from V and 7 bases from J, with 10 bases between. The CDR3 sequence is 14 residues long. Germline loops: CDR1 MNHNY, CDR2 SVGAGI (reference sequence). Here the CDR3 reads CASSYSGSGQPQHF. The CDR3 DNA sequence: TGTGCCAGCAGTTACTCCGGGAGTGGCCAGCCCCAGCATTTT.

This clonotype was counted only a few times. The genes are TRBV28 and TRBJ2-7; weak D call: TRBD2 (6 bases). V was trimmed by 5 bases and J by 6 bases, leaving 20 bases between them. The CDR3 is 15 amino acids. Germline CDR1 reads MDHEN; CDR2 reads SYDVKM. The CDR3 reads CASSPHAGGTFEQYF. As DNA, the CDR3 is TGTGCCAGCAGTCCCCACGCGGGCGGGACCTTCGAGCAGTACTTC.

V and J are TRBV3-1 and TRBJ2-7; D not certain. Looked up from germline, CDR1 is LGHDT and CDR2 is YNNKEL (reference sequence). V lost 1 base, J lost 4 bases, and 11 bases lay in between. The CDR3 consists of 14 residues. The CDR3 region has the DNA TGTGCCAGCAGCCAAGGGTCCACCCAATACGAGCAGTACTTC. This codes for CASSQGSTQYEQYF.

This clonotype was seen just once. V and J are TRBV5-4 and TRBJ2-3; 7 bases are a match to TRBD1. CDR1 is SGHNT and CDR2 is YYREEE in the germline V gene (reference sequence). The ends lost 1 base at V and 2 bases at J; junction bases unmatched: 1. The CDR3 consists of 14 residues. CDR3 sequence: CASSLKGATDTQYF. The CDR3 DNA is TGTGCCAGCAGCTTGAAGGGGGCCACAGATACGCAGTATTTT.

This clonotype was seen only a few times. This rearrangement joins TRBV4-2 to TRBJ2-1; D gene uncertain. The CDR3 has 15 residues. CDR1 LGHNA and CDR2 YNFKEQ come from the germline V gene. Deletions cut 0 bases from V and 4 bases from J, with 10 bases between. DNA for the CDR3: TGTGCCAGCAGCCAAGAGGAACCCAAATACAATGAGCAGTTCTTC. As protein: CASSQEEPKYNEQFF.

The rearrangement links TRBV6-2 or TRBV6-3 to TRBJ2-7; D possibly matches TRBD1 or TRBD2 (6 bases each). Germline lookup yields CDR1 MNHEY and CDR2 SVGEGT. The CDR3 spans 15 residues. V was pared by 7 bases and J by 2 bases, with 18 bases between. CDR3 sequence: CASTEEGVRAYEQYF. The CDR3 DNA reads TGTGCCAGCACCGAGGAGGGGGTAAGGGCCTACGAGCAGTACTTC.

This rearrangement joins TRBV20-1 to TRBJ2-6; D uncertain. The length of the CDR3 is 15 residues. Germline assignment: CDR1 DFQATT and CDR2 SNEGSKA (reference sequence). Trimming took off 3 bases at V and 1 base at J, with 10 bases between the two ends. The CDR3, as DNA: TGCAGTGCTAGCCGTTCTGAGTCTGGGGCCAACGTCCTGACTTTC. Translating it yields CSASRSESGANVLTF.

CDR3 sequence (DNA): TGTGCCAGCGCCCTATCGGAAGGGGCCGTGGCTTTCTTT. Its protein product is CASALSEGAVAFF. The genes are TRBV2 and TRBJ1-1, with a tentative D call TRBD1 (5 bases). This CDR3 is built from 13 residues. Looked up from germline, CDR1 is SNHLY and CDR2 is FYNNEI. Trimming took 8 bases from V and 11 from J, leaving 21 bases between them.

The chain recombines TRBV29-1 with TRBJ2-4; tentatively, D is TRBD1 (6 bases). The CDR3 spans 14 residues. Germline V CDR1 and CDR2: SQVTM, ANQGSEA. Trimming took 2 bases from V and 6 from J, leaving 14 bases between them. Here the CDR3 reads CSVERETGGNIQYF. CDR3 DNA sequence: TGCAGCGTTGAAAGGGAGACAGGAGGAAACATTCAGTACTTC.

V gene TRBV6-1 combines with J gene TRBJ1-1; weak D call: TRBD1 (5 bases). The CDR3 runs to 10 residues. Trimming removed 8 bases from V and 11 bases from J, with 12 bases in between. Germline V gene data show CDR1 as MNHNS and CDR2 as SASEGT. CDR3 sequence (DNA): TGTGCCAGCGGAGGGGCGGTTGCTTTCTTT. Translating gives CASGGAVAFF.

The V call is TRBV7-2, the J call TRBJ2-7; D not resolved. V lost 5 bases and J lost 3, with 11 bases in between. From germline, CDR1 is SGHTA and CDR2 FQGNSA. The CDR3 sequence is 13 residues long. CDR3 DNA: TGTGCCAGCAGCGCGGTGCCGGGCTACGAGCAGTACTTC. It yields the protein CASSAVPGYEQYF.

This clonotype was counted once. The chain recombines TRBV12-3 or TRBV12-4 with TRBJ1-5; tentatively, D is TRBD1 (6 bases). The CDR3 is 15 residues long. Deletions cut 0 bases from V and 7 bases from J, with 13 bases between. This CDR3 reads CASSLAGGLQQPQHF. Written as DNA, the CDR3 is TGTGCCAGCAGTTTAGCGGGGGGGCTTCAGCAGCCCCAGCATTTT.

As regards this clonotype: Because the CDR3 is missing its conserved closing phenylalanine or tryptophan, this is likely a read error. The CDR3, as DNA: TGTGCCAGCAGCTCATCAGTGGGAGAGGCAGATACGCAGTATTTA. Amino acid sequence: CASSSSVGEADTQYL. The rearrangement uses TRBV9 and TRBJ2-3, with D tentatively TRBD2 (5 bases). From germline, CDR1 is SGDLS and CDR2 YYNGEE. The CDR3 sequence is 15 residues long. The ends were cut back, 4 bases at V and 4 bases at J, with 16 bases in the middle.

The rearrangement links TRBV6-2 or TRBV6-3 to TRBJ2-3, with 10 bases identical to TRBD1. From germline, CDR1 is MNHEY and CDR2 SVGEGT. V shed 6 bases and J 2 bases; nucleotides not matched to a gene: 5. The CDR3 has 15 residues. This chain's CDR3 is CASRDRGGNTDTQYF. The CDR3 DNA is TGTGCCAGCAGGGACAGGGGGGGAAACACAGATACGCAGTATTTT.

The chain employs TRBV7-9 and TRBJ2-7; 13 nucleotides match TRBD2. This CDR3 contains 16 residues. Germline trimming cut 5 bases from V and 0 bases from J; bases unmatched to any gene: 4. The germline CDR1 and CDR2 sequences are SEHNR and FQNEAQ (reference sequence). Written as DNA, the CDR3 is TGTGCCAGCAGCGGGACTAGCGGGGTGAGCTCCTACGAGCAGTACTTC. Its translation is CASSGTSGVSSYEQYF.

This clonotype was recorded a few times. The chain uses TRBV20-1 and TRBJ2-7, with 7 bases fitting TRBD2. This CDR3 is built from 13 residues. The V and J ends lost 3 bases and 6 bases, in that order; junction bases with no gene match: 8. The germline gives CDR1 DFQATT, CDR2 SNEGSKA (reference sequence). CDR3 sequence reads: CSASYGRRSEQYF. The CDR3 nucleotides read TGCAGTGCTAGTTACGGGAGGAGAAGCGAGCAGTACTTC.

V is TRBV28 and J is TRBJ2-7; tentatively, D is TRBD2 (6 bases). V lost 6 bases and J lost 2, with 11 bases in between. The CDR3 spans 13 residues. Germline CDR1 is MDHEN and CDR2 is SYDVKM. CDR3 sequence: CASRSGGTYEQYF. In DNA form, the CDR3 reads TGTGCCAGCAGGTCCGGAGGGACCTACGAGCAGTACTTC. Combining the CDR3 with reference TRBV28 and TRBJ2-7 gives the whole variable domain DVKVTQSSRYLVKRTGEKVFLECVQDMDHENMFWYRQDPGLGLRLIYFSYDVKMKEKGDIPEGYSVSREKKERFSLILESASTNQTSMYLCASRSGGTYEQYFGPGTRLTVT.

In its sample, this clonotype was seen a few times. This CDR3 is CASSEGLAGNEQFF. In DNA form, the CDR3 reads TGTGCCAGCAGTGAAGGACTAGCTGGGAATGAGCAGTTCTTC. J is TRBJ2-1 and V is TRBV2, with 7 bases that match TRBD2. CDR1 and CDR2 (germline): SNHLY, FYNNEI. CDR3 length equals 14 residues. V dropped 1 base and J dropped 7; count of bases not matched to a gene: 4.